The clone carrying this T cell receptor (beta chain) has a count of ten or more. Germline CDR1 SQVTM, CDR2 ANQGSEA. V lost 8 bases, J lost 9 bases, and 11 bases stayed unmatched. The CDR3 loop spans 13 amino acids. This sample is drawn from a study of response to subunit inactivated influenza vaccine. TCRdb processed the RT-PCR reads anew with MiXCR; each CDR3 protein has one entry. Of about 540,000 distinct CDR3 sequences listed, approximately 20% are singletons. This same sample was also taken into another study, of T cells expressing NK-cell markers. That source reports: 5'RACE template switching with UMIs produced the TCR beta cDNA. Obtained from sorted CD3+CD56+NKG2C+, CD3+CD56+NKG2C- and CD3+CD56-NKG2C+ T cells were the TCR beta repertoires. In about six donors, dominant CD3+CD56+NKG2C+ clones formed about 1.0-8% of CD8+ cells.

The sample consisted of CD4+ T cells sorted from PBMCs, taken 11 to 12 days after vaccination. This receptor was identified in a man between 45 and 60 years old who received an inactivated influenza vaccine. This chain uses TRBV29-1 with TRBJ2-1; 9 nucleotides agree with TRBD2. The DNA of the CDR3 is TGCAGCTGCCTGCGGGAGGGCCCCGGTGAGCAGTTCTTC. As protein: CSCLREGPGEQFF.